The rows below give T cell receptor beta chains drawn from one sample of a study of long-term antiretroviral therapy in people with HIV. The method was immunoSEQ multiplex PCR; TCRdb's version includes in-frame clones alone and lacks a portion of them. The sample records approximately 15,000 clones, 88% being singletons. The specimen comprised unsorted PBMCs, sampled 6.2 years after starting antiretroviral therapy. These receptors came from a man aged 35-49 years with HIV. Both conserved end residues are part of each CDR3. The D gene is left open where the match is weak. The size entry is marked missing in some rows and otherwise reads once, few, many or a size class.

>once|NA|TRBV28|TRBJ1-1|12
TGTGCCAGCAGGGAACTGAACACTGAAGCTTTCTTT
CASRELNTEAFF
>NA|NA|TRBV19|TRBJ1-1|14
TGTGCCAGTAGTGTCGGGACGGGGAACACTGAAGCTTTCTTT
CASSVGTGNTEAFF
>once|TRBD2|TRBV30|TRBJ2-1|17
TGTGCCTGGAGTGGGGGTAGCGGGGGGTCCGCCTACAATGAGCAGTTCTTC
CAWSGGSGGSAYNEQFF
>NA|TRBD1|TRBV6-5|TRBJ1-2|14
TGTGCCAGCAGTGGTGCCGGGACAGGGGATGGCTACACCTTC
CASSGAGTGDGYTF
>NA|NA|TRBV19|TRBJ2-2|13
TGTGCCAGTAGTATAGGAACCACCGGGGAGCTGTTTTTT
CASSIGTTGELFF
>NA|NA|TRBV9|TRBJ2-2|13
TGTGCCAGCAGCGTAGTGTTTGCCGGGGAGCTGTTTTTT
CASSVVFAGELFF
>NA|TRBD2|TRBV7-2|TRBJ2-1|15
TGTGCCAGCAGCCACCCCGTGGTAGCGGGAGGTGAGCAGTTCTTC
CASSHPVVAGGEQFF
>large|NA|TRBV7-8|TRBJ2-7|12
TGTGCCAGCAGCTTACTAGTACCCGAGCAGTACTTC
CASSLLVPEQYF
>NA|NA|TRBV28|TRBJ2-5|11
TGTGCCAGCAGTTTACGGGAGACCCAGTACTTC
CASSLRETQYF
>NA|NA|TRBV7-2|TRBJ2-1|11
TGTGCCAGCAGCTCATGGGACGGGGGATTCTTC
CASSSWDGGFF
>once|TRBD2|TRBV5-1|TRBJ2-3|13
TGCGCCACCGGGACTAGCGGCACAGATACGCAGTATTTT
CATGTSGTDTQYF
>NA|NA|TRBV2|TRBJ2-1|16
TGTGCCAGCAAAGGACCGAGACAGAGCTCCTACAATGAGCAGTTCTTC
CASKGPRQSSYNEQFF
>NA|NA|TRBV4-1|TRBJ2-7|15
TGCGCCAGCAGCCGAGTCTCGACTAGCTCCTACGAGCAGTACTTC
CASSRVSTSSYEQYF
>NA|NA|TRBV15|TRBJ2-7|13
TGTGCCACCAGCAGAGATCCGGGGGACGAGCAGTACTTC
CATSRDPGDEQYF
>NA|NA|TRBV5-1|TRBJ2-5|13
TGCGCCAGCAGAGAGCCACCTCACGAGACCCAGTACTTC
CASREPPHETQYF
>NA|TRBD2|TRBV7-8|TRBJ2-3|16
TGTGCCAGCAGCGAGCTGGGACTAGGCGGGCCAGATACGCAGTATTTT
CASSELGLGGPDTQYF
>NA|NA|TRBV5-5|TRBJ1-2|14
TGTGCCAGCGGGAGGGGGGACTTTAACTATGGCTACACCTTC
CASGRGDFNYGYTF
>NA|TRBD2|TRBV7-6|TRBJ2-1|20
TGTGCCAGCAGCGGGCGAGCGGCACTAGCGGGAAGCGGTTCCTACAATGAGCAGTTCTTC
CASSGRAALAGSGSYNEQFF
>NA|NA|TRBV19|TRBJ2-7|15
TGTGCCAGTAGTATACGTCAGGGCGCAAATTACGAGCAGTACTTC
CASSIRQGANYEQYF
>NA|NA|TRBV5-4|TRBJ1-3|12
TGTGCCAGCAGCTTACTCGGGAACACCATATATTTT
CASSLLGNTIYF
>NA|NA|TRBV14|TRBJ1-1|13
TGTGCCAGCAGCCTGACAGCGAACACTGAAGCTTTCTTT
CASSLTANTEAFF
>NA|NA|TRBV6-1|TRBJ1-1|14
TGTGCCAGCAGTGAAGCCTGGGGGGGGACTGAAGCTTTCTTT
CASSEAWGGTEAFF
>NA|TRBD2|TRBV7-9|TRBJ2-3|17
TGTGCCAGCAGCCCGGGACTAGCGGGAGGGAGCACAGATACGCAGTATTTT
CASSPGLAGGSTDTQYF
>NA|NA|TRBV4-3|TRBJ1-1|16
TGCGCCAGCAGCCAGGAACCGGCGCCCGGAGGGACTGAAGCTTTCTTT
CASSQEPAPGGTEAFF
>NA|TRBD2|TRBV15|TRBJ2-3|15
TGTGCCACCAGCAGAGAACTAGCGGGCCGAGATACGCAGTATTTT
CATSRELAGRDTQYF
>NA|NA|TRBV2|TRBJ1-2|11
TGTGCCAGCAGTGAAGCAAACGGCTACACCTTC
CASSEANGYTF
>NA|TRBD1|TRBV27|TRBJ2-1|13
TGTGCCAGCGCGGACAGGGGAGACAATGAGCAGTTCTTC
CASADRGDNEQFF
>once|TRBD1|TRBV29-1|TRBJ1-2|13
TGCAGCGTCCGCGGACAGGGAATGTATGGCTACACCTTC
CSVRGQGMYGYTF
>NA|TRBD2|TRBV5-6|TRBJ2-3|18
TGTGCCAGCAGCCCCGGAATAGGTAGCGGGAGTGGCACAGATACGCAGTATTTT
CASSPGIGSGSGTDTQYF
>few|NA|TRBV4-2|TRBJ1-1|13
TGTGCCAGCAGCCAAGATCAGCATCCTGAGGCTTTCTTT
CASSQDQHPEAFF
>NA|TRBD1|TRBV29-1|TRBJ2-3|13
TGCAGCGAGATGACAGGGGGCATGGATACGCAGTATTTT
CSEMTGGMDTQYF
>NA|NA|TRBV28|TRBJ1-1|12
TGTGCCAGCAATCGGGGAAACACTGAAGCTTTCTTT
CASNRGNTEAFF
>NA|NA|TRBV25-1|TRBJ1-4|13
TGTGCCAGCAGTGGGTCGAGTTATGGAAAACTGTTTTTT
CASSGSSYGKLFF
>once|NA|TRBV30|TRBJ1-2|15
TGTGCCTGGAGTGTGGACGGACGGAAAATTTATGGCTACACCTTC
CAWSVDGRKIYGYTF
>NA|NA|TRBV19|TRBJ2-7|13
TGTGCCAGTAGTAGGGCCTTCTCCTACGAGCAGTACTTC
CASSRAFSYEQYF
>NA|TRBD1|TRBV27|TRBJ1-5|18
TGTGCCAGCAGTTTGGGCCGCCTCGGGACAGGGGTAGGTCAGCCCCAGCATTTT
CASSLGRLGTGVGQPQHF
>NA|TRBD1|TRBV14|TRBJ2-1|17
TGTGCCAGCAGCCAAGCCATCACCGGGACAGGGATCAATGAGCAGTTCTTC
CASSQAITGTGINEQFF
>NA|NA|TRBV7-2|TRBJ1-1|13
TGTGCCAGCAGCGTAAGTTGGTTCTCTGAAGCTTTCTTT
CASSVSWFSEAFF
>few|TRBD1|TRBV4-3|TRBJ2-6|16
TGCGCCAGCAGCCAACGGACAGGGGACGGGGCCAACGTCCTGACTTTC
CASSQRTGDGANVLTF
>NA|NA|TRBV5-1|TRBJ2-5|15
TGCGCCAGCAGCTTTAGCGGATCCCCCCAAGAGACCCAGTACTTC
CASSFSGSPQETQYF
>once|NA|TRBV9|TRBJ2-2|15
TGTGCCAGCAGCGGGGGTACGGCGAACACCGGGGAGCTGTTTTTT
CASSGGTANTGELFF